What follows describes a single T cell receptor (beta chain). Its target is not known. Both 60 Vbeta primers and 13 Jbeta primers went into the PCR. Here immunoSEQ multiplex PCR was the method, and the copy in TCRdb shows in-frame clones only, minus some. This sample has about 150,000 clones, with roughly four fifths found just once. The data stem from a study of cytomegalovirus exposure and HLA in healthy donors. The study, taken as a whole, reports: Several of the most significant clusters appeared, in a later analysis, to be linked to common viral pathogens. Association with HLA alleles at 0.05 false discovery rate was found for roughly 17,000 TCR beta sequences in a later analysis.

This TCR was recovered from a female donor in good health and CMV-seropositive. Input material: PBMCs.

CDR3 sequence reads: CASSQRTGHYEQYF. The CDR3, as DNA: TGTGCCAGCAGTCAACGGACAGGCCACTACGAGCAGTACTTC. The gene calls are TRBV7-2 and TRBJ2-7; 7 nucleotides agree with TRBD1. Germline V gene lookup returns CDR1 SGHTA and CDR2 FQGNSA. Losses at the gene ends were 6 bases for V and 3 bases for J; bases not matched to a gene: 8. The CDR3 covers 14 residues. Filled out from reference TRBV7-2 and TRBJ2-7, the complete variable domain reads GAGVSQSPSNKVTEKGKDVELRCDPISGHTALYWYRQSLGQGLEFLIYFQGNSAPDKSGLPSDRFSAERTGGSVSTLTIQRTQQEDSAVYLCASSQRTGHYEQYFGPGTRLTVT.